This is a list of T cell receptor beta chains from one sample in a study of blood T cell repertoires in COVID-19. Profiled with immunoSEQ multiplex PCR; TCRdb holds only in-frame clones, not every one. This table holds 95,000 to 120,000 clones, about 87% found once. Source material: peripheral blood. These receptors originate from a woman aged 45 to 65 with acute or convalescent COVID-19. CDR3s include the opening cysteine and the closing phenylalanine or tryptophan. A D gene is named only where the DNA matches it firmly. Some rows mark clone size as missing; the rest say once, few, many or name a class of expanded clone.

D	V	J	size	CDR3	DNA
TRBD1	TRBV19	TRBJ1-3	-	CASAGLGQPSSGNTIYF	TGTGCCAGCGCTGGACTGGGACAGCCTAGCTCTGGAAACACCATATATTTT
-	TRBV6-2/TRBV6-3	TRBJ2-7	-	CASSYSPGVSYEQYF	TGTGCCAGCAGTTACTCGCCGGGAGTGTCTTACGAGCAGTACTTC
TRBD2	TRBV28	TRBJ2-5	-	CASSLASGIRETQYF	TGTGCCAGCAGTTTGGCTAGCGGGATCAGGGAGACCCAGTACTTC
TRBD1	TRBV3-1/TRBV3-2	TRBJ2-7	-	CASSQIVGQGAREQYF	TGTGCCAGCAGCCAAATAGTGGGACAGGGGGCTCGGGAGCAGTACTTC
TRBD2	TRBV19	TRBJ2-1	-	CASSAWTSGSKEQFF	TGTGCCAGTAGTGCGTGGACTAGCGGGAGTAAGGAGCAGTTCTTC
TRBD1	TRBV11-2	TRBJ1-1	-	CASRPQGAGLAFF	TGTGCCAGCAGGCCACAGGGGGCGGGTTTAGCTTTCTTT
-	TRBV19	TRBJ1-1	-	CASSIAGEAFF	TGTGCCAGTAGTATTGCGGGTGAAGCTTTCTTT
-	TRBV9	TRBJ1-1	-	CASRGSSNTEAFF	TGTGCCAGCCGGGGGAGTTCGAACACTGAAGCTTTCTTT
TRBD1	TRBV30	TRBJ2-7	-	CAWRQGVSYEQYF	TGTGCCTGGAGGCAGGGGGTTTCCTACGAGCAGTACTTC
-	TRBV9	TRBJ2-7	-	CASSVGQAPYEQYF	TGTGCCAGCAGCGTAGGGCAGGCTCCCTACGAGCAGTACTTC
TRBD2	TRBV29-1	TRBJ2-5	-	CSVEDSGTSGLYQETQYF	TGCAGCGTTGAAGATTCCGGGACTAGCGGATTGTACCAAGAGACCCAGTACTTC
-	TRBV5-6	TRBJ1-2	once	CASSRGPDYGYTF	TGTGCCAGCAGCCGAGGCCCCGACTATGGCTACACCTTC
TRBD1	TRBV28	TRBJ1-1	once	CASSSGQGRMGTEAFF	TGTGCCAGCAGTTCGGGACAGGGGCGGATGGGGACTGAAGCTTTCTTT
TRBD1	TRBV30	TRBJ1-6	-	CAWGPLPGQGSSSYNSPLHF	TGTGCCTGGGGACCGTTACCGGGACAGGGGTCCAGCTCCTATAATTCACCCCTCCACTTT
-	TRBV7-3	TRBJ2-1	-	CASRSPGVGNEQFF	TGTGCCAGCAGGTCCCCGGGAGTCGGTAATGAGCAGTTCTTC
TRBD1	TRBV10-2	TRBJ1-2	few	CASTGQPAYGYTF	TGCGCCAGCACGGGACAGCCCGCTTATGGCTACACCTTC
TRBD2	TRBV19	TRBJ2-3	-	CASSIAGGPSTDTQYF	TGTGCCAGTAGTATAGCGGGGGGGCCTAGCACAGATACGCAGTATTTT
-	TRBV9	TRBJ1-2	-	CASSVETVANYGYTF	TGTGCCAGCAGCGTAGAAACAGTAGCTAACTATGGCTACACCTTC
-	TRBV30	TRBJ1-4	-	CAWNVAGEKLFF	TGTGCCTGGAATGTAGCGGGCGAAAAACTGTTTTTT
-	TRBV18	TRBJ1-1	-	CASFTGESEAFF	TGTGCCAGCTTCACCGGAGAGTCTGAAGCTTTCTTT
-	TRBV10-3	TRBJ1-3	-	CAITPGTLSGNTIYF	TGTGCCATCACCCCGGGGACTCTCTCTGGAAACACCATATATTTT
TRBD1	TRBV29-1	TRBJ2-5	-	CSVEDRGGETQYF	TGCAGCGTTGAGGACAGGGGAGGAGAGACCCAGTACTTC
TRBD2	TRBV3-1/TRBV3-2	TRBJ2-2	-	CASSHPRGLAGEVTGELFF	TGTGCCAGCAGCCACCCTAGGGGACTAGCGGGAGAGGTCACCGGGGAGCTGTTTTTT
TRBD1	TRBV6-1	TRBJ2-2	-	CASSEEAGGTTGELFF	TGTGCCAGCAGTGAAGAGGCAGGGGGCACAACCGGGGAGCTGTTTTTT
TRBD1	TRBV10-3	TRBJ2-7	-	CAISERGTGFYEQYF	TGTGCCATCAGTGAGCGAGGGACAGGGTTCTACGAGCAGTACTTC
-	TRBV28	TRBJ2-3	-	CASSLIPTSSTDTQYF	TGTGCCAGCAGTTTAATCCCCACTAGCAGCACAGATACGCAGTATTTT
-	TRBV29-1	TRBJ1-1	-	CSVKRQAAEAFF	TGCAGCGTCAAGCGACAGGCCGCCGAAGCTTTCTTT
-	TRBV14	TRBJ2-7	-	CASSQSRVTEQYF	TGTGCCAGCAGCCAGTCGAGGGTTACCGAGCAGTACTTC
TRBD2	TRBV2	TRBJ2-1	-	CASRGASGRANEQFF	TGTGCCAGCCGGGGGGCTAGCGGGAGGGCCAATGAGCAGTTCTTC